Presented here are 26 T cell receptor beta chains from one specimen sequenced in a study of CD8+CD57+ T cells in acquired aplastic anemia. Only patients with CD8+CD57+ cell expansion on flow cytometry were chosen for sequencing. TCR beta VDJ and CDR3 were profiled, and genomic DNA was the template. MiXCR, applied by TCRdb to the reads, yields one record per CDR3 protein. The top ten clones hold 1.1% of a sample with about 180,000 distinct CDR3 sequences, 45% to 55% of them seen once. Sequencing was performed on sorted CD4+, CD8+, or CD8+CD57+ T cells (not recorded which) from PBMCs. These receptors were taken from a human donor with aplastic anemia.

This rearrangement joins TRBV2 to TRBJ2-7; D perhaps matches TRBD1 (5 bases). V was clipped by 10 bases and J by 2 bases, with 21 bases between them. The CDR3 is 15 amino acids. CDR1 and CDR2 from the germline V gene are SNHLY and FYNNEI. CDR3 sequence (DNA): TGTGCCACCAGCACAAACCACAGGAATCCCTACGAGCAGTACTTC. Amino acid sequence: CATSTNHRNPYEQYF.

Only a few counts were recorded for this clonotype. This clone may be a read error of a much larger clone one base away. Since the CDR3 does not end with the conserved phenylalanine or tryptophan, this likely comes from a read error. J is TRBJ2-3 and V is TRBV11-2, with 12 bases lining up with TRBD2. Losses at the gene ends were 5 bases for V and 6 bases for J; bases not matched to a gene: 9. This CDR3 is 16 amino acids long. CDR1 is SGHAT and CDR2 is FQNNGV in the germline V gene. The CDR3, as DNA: TGTGCCAGCAGCCGCCTTCTAGCGGGGGGGCTCGATACGCAGTATTCT. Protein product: CASSRLLAGGLDTQYS.

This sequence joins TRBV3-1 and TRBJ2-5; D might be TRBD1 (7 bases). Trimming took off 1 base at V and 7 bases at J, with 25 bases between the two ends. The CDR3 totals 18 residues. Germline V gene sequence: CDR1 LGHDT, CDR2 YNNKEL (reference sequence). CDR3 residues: CASSQALRGTGDFGTQYF. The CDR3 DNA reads TGTGCCAGCAGCCAAGCCCTCCGGGGCACAGGGGACTTTGGGACCCAGTACTTC.

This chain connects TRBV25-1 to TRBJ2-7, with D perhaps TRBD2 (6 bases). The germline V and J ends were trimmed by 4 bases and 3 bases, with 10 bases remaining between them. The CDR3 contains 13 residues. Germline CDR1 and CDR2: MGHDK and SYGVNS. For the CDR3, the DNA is TGTGCCAGCAGTGTGGCGGGGAGCTACGAGCAGTACTTC. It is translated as CASSVAGSYEQYF.

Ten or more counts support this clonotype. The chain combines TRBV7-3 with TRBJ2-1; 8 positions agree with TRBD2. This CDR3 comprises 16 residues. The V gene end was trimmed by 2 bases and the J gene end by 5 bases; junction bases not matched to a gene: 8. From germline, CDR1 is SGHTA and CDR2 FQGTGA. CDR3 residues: CASSLVGLAGDNEQFF. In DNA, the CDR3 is TGTGCCAGCAGCTTAGTAGGGCTAGCGGGCGACAATGAGCAGTTCTTC.

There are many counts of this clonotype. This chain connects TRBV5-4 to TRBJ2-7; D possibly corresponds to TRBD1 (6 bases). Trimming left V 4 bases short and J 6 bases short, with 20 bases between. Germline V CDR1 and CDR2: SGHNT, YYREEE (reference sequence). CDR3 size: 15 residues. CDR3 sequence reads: CASSGRNHRAGEQYF. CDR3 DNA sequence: TGTGCCAGCAGCGGTCGGAATCACAGGGCGGGCGAGCAGTACTTC.

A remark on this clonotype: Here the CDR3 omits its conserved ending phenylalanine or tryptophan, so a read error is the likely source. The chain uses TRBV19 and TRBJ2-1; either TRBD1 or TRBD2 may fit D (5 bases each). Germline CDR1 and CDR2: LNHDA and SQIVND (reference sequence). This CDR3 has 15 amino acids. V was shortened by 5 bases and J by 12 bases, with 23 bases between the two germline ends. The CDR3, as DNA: TGTGCCAGTAGTCTCGCCTCGGGGCCCTTGGATGGGCAGTTCTCC. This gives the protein CASSLASGPLDGQFS.

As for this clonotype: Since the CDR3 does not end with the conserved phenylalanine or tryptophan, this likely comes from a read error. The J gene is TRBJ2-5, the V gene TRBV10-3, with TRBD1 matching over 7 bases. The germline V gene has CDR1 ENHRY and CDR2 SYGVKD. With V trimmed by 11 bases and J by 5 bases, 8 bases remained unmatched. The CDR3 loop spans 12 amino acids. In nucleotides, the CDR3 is TGTGCCGCCCAGGGGGTCGGGGAGACCCAGTACCTC. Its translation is CAAQGVGETQYL.

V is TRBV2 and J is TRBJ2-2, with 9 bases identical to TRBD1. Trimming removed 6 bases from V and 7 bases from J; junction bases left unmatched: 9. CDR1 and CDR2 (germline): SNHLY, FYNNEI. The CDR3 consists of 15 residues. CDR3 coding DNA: TGTGCCAGCAGAAGGGGACAGGGAGCGAGCGGGGAGCTGTTTTTT. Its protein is CASRRGQGASGELFF.

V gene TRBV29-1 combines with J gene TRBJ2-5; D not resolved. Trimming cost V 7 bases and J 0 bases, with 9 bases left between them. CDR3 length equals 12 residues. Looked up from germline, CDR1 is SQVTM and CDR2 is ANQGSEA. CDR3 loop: CSAIGYQETQYF. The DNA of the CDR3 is TGCAGCGCTATAGGATACCAAGAGACCCAGTACTTC.

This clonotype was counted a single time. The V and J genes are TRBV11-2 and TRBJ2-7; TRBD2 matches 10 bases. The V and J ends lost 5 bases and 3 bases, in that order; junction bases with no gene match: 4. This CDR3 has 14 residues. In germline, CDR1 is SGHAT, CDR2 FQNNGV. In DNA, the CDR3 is TGTGCCAGCAGCGTAGCGGGGGGACTCTACGAGCAGTACTTC. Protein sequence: CASSVAGGLYEQYF. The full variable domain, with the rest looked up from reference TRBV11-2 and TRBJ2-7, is EAGVAQSPRYKIIEKRQSVAFWCNPISGHATLYWYQQILGQGPKLLIQFQNNGVVDDSQLPKDRFSAERLKGVDSTLKIQPAKLEDSAVYLCASSVAGGLYEQYFGPGTRLTVT.

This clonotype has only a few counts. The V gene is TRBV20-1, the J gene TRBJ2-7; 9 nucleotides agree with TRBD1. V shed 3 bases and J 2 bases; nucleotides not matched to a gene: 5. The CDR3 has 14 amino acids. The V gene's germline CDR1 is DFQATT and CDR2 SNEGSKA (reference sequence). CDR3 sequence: CSARGDRETYEQYF. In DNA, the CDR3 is TGCAGTGCTAGGGGGGACAGGGAGACCTACGAGCAGTACTTC.

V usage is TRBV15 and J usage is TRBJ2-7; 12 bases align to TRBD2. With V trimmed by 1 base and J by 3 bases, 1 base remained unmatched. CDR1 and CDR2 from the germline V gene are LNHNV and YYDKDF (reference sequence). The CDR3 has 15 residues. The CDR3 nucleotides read TGTGCCACCAGCAGAGCTAGCGGGGGGGGCTACGAGCAGTACTTC. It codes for CATSRASGGGYEQYF.

The CDR3 sequence is CASSLGGTVTYF. DNA for the CDR3: TGTGCCAGCAGCTTAGGGGGGACAGTGACGTACTTC. The V and J genes are TRBV9 and TRBJ2-7, with D tentatively TRBD1 (7 bases). Trimming cost V 4 bases and J 12 bases, with 17 bases left between them. CDR1 is SGDLS, CDR2 YYNGEE, per germline. The length of the CDR3 is 12 residues.

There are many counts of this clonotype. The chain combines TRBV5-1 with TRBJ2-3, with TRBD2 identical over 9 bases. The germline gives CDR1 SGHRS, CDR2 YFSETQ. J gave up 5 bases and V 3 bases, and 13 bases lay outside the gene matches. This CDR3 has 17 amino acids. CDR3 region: CASSSGGARGGLDTQYF. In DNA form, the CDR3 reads TGCGCCAGCAGCTCGGGTGGGGCGCGGGGGGGCTTAGATACGCAGTATTTT.

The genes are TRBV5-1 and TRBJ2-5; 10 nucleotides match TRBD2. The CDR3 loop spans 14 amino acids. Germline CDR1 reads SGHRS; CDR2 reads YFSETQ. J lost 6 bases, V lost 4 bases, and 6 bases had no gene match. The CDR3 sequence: CASSPSGGAKTQYF. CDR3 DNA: TGCGCCAGCAGCCCAAGCGGGGGGGCGAAGACCCAGTACTTC.

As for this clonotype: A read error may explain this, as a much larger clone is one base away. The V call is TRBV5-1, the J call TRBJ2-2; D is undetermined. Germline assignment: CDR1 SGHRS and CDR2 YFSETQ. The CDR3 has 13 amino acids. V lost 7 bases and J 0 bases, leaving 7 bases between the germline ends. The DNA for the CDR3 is TGCGCCAGCGGTCCTTCGAACACCGGGGAGCTGTTTTTT. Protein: CASGPSNTGELFF.

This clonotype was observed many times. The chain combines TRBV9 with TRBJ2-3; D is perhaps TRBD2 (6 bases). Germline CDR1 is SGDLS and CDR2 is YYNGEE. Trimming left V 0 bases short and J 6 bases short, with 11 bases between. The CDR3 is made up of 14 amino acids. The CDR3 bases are TGTGCCAGCAGCGTAGTCGGGGGTACGGATACGCAGTATTTT. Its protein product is CASSVVGGTDTQYF.

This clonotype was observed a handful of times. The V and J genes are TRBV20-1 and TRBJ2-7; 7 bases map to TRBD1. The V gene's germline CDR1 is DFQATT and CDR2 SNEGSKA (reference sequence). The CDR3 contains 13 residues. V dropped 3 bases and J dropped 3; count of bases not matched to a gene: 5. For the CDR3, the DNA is TGCAGTGCTAGTGCCGGACAGGACTACGAGCAGTACTTC. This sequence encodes CSASAGQDYEQYF.

The CDR3: CASSNGQNNSPLHF. The CDR3 bases are TGTGCCAGTAGTAACGGGCAGAATAATTCACCCCTCCACTTT. The rearrangement uses TRBV19 and TRBJ1-6; D remains ambiguous. V dropped 4 bases and J dropped 5 bases, with 9 bases sitting between them. The CDR3 contains 14 residues. The germline CDR1 and CDR2 sequences are LNHDA and SQIVND (reference sequence).

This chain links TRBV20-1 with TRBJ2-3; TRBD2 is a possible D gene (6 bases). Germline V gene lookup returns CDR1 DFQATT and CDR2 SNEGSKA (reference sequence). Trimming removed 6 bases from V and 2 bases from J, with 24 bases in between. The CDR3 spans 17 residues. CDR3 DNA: TGCAGTGCCAGCAGCTTGGGGCCGGGACTCAACACAGATACGCAGTATTTT. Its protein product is CSASSLGPGLNTDTQYF.

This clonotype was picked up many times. CDR3 coding DNA: TGCAGTGCTAGAGATTCGCGGCAGGGGAGCACTGAAGCTTTCTTT. This sequence encodes CSARDSRQGSTEAFF. The chain is built from TRBV20-1 and TRBJ1-1; possible D gene TRBD1, 6 bases. With 0 bases removed from V and 4 bases from J, the gap between germline ends came to 15 bases. The CDR3 is made up of 15 amino acids. Germline loops: CDR1 DFQATT, CDR2 SNEGSKA (reference sequence).

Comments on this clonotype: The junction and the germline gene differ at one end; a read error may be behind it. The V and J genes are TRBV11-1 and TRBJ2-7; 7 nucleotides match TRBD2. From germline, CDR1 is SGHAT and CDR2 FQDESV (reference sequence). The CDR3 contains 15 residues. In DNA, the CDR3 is TGTGCCAGCAGCCCGGCTAGCGGAAAACCCTACGGGCAGTACTTC. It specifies CASSPASGKPYGQYF.

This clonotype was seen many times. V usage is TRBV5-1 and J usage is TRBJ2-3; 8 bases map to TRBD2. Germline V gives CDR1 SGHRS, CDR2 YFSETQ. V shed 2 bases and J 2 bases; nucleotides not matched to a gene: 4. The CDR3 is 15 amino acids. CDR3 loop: CASSFSGATTDTQYF. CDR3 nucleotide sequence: TGCGCCAGCAGCTTTAGCGGGGCAACCACAGATACGCAGTATTTT. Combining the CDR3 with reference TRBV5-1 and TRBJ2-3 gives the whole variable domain KAGVTQTPRYLIKTRGQQVTLSCSPISGHRSVSWYQQTPGQGLQFLFEYFSETQRNKGNFPGRFSGRQFSNSRSEMNVSTLELGDSALYLCASSFSGATTDTQYFGPGTRLTVL.

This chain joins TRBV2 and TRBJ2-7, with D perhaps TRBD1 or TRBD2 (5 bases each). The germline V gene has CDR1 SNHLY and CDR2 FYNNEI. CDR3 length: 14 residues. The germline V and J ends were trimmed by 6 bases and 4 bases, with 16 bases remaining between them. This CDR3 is CASSHGTGTYEQYF. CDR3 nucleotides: TGTGCCAGCAGCCACGGGACGGGAACGTACGAGCAGTACTTC.

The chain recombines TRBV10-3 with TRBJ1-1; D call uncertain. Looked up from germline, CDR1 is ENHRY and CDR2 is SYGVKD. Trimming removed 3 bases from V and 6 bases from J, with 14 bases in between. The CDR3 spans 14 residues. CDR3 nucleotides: TGTGCCATCAGTGACCACCGACACGCTGCTGAAGCTTTCTTT. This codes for CAISDHRHAAEAFF.